This T cell receptor (beta chain) came from a study of shared clonotypes between healthy human individuals. With V trimmed by 6 bases and J by 8 bases, 10 bases remained unmatched. Germline V CDR1 and CDR2: SNHLY, FYNNEI. This CDR3 has 14 residues. With regard to this clone: Its antigen is undetermined.

General observations from the study: Rarefaction demonstrated incomplete sorted-subset sequencing despite large depth. Generation probability values for non-shared clonotypes were lower than those for clonotypes shared by all four donors. Blood was the sole source, and tissue repertoires probably differ.

TCRdb's table, derived via immunoSEQ multiplex PCR, lists solely in-frame clones and lacks some. The sample holds some 690,000 clones, 90% seen once. V usage is TRBV2 and J usage is TRBJ1-2; 9 bases are a match to TRBD1. This clonotype originated in a man aged 18 to 29 in good health. Some clones in this sample may be carry-over from other donors' samples. The material sequenced was memory CD8+ T cells from PBMCs. Subset meaning: CD45RO+ cells pooled with CCR7-negative TemRA cells. The CDR3 nucleotides are TGTGCCAGCAGGGGTCCGACAGGGGGTGGAGGCTACACCTTC. Its protein is CASRGPTGGGGYTF.